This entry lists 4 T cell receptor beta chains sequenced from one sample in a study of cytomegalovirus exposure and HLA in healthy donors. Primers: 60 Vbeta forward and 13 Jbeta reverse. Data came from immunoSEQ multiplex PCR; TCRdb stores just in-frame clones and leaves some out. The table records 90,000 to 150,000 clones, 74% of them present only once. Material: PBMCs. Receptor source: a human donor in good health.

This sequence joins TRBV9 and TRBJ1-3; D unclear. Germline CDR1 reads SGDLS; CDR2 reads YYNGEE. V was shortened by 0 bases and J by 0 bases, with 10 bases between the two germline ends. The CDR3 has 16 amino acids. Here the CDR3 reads CASSVVIKSSGNTIYF. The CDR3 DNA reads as TGTGCCAGCAGCGTAGTGATCAAGAGCTCTGGAAACACCATATATTTT.

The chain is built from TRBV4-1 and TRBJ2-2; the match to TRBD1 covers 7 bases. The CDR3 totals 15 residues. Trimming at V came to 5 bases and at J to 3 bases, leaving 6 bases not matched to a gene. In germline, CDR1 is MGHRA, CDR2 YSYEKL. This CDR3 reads CASSFGQAYTGELFF. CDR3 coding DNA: TGCGCCAGCAGCTTCGGACAGGCTTACACCGGGGAGCTGTTTTTT.

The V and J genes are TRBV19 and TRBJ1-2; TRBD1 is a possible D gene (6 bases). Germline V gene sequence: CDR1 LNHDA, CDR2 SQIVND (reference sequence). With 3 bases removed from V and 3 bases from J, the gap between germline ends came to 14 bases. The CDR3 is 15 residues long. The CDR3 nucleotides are TGTGCCAGTAGTATGAGCCGGGACAATCACTATGGCTACACCTTC. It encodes CASSMSRDNHYGYTF. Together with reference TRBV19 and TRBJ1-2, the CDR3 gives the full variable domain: DGGITQSPKYLFRKEGQNVTLSCEQNLNHDAMYWYRQDPGQGLRLIYYSQIVNDFQKGDIAEGYSVSREKKESFPLTVTSAQKNPTAFYLCASSMSRDNHYGYTFGSGTRLTVV.

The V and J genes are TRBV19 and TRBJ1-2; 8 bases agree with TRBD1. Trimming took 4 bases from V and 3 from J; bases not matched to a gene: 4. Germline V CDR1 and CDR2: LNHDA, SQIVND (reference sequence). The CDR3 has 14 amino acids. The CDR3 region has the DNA TGTGCCAGTAGTACCGGGACAGGAGACTATGGCTACACCTTC. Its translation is CASSTGTGDYGYTF.